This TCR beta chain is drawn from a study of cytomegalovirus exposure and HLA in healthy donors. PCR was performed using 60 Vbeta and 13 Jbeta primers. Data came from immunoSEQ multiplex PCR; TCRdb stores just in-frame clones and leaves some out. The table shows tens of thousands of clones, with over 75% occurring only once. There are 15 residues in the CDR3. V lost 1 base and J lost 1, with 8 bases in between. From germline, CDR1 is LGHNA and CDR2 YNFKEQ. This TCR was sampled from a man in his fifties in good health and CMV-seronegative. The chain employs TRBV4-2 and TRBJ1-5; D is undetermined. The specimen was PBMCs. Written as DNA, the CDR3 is TGTGCCAGCAGCCAAGTTACTGCAAGCAATCAGCCCCAGCATTTT. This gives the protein CASSQVTASNQPQHF.